Each of the 18 T cell receptor beta chains below was sequenced from the same sample in a study of blood T cells in healthy people across ages. Combining a sample-barcoded 5' primer with a J-beta primer mix, a second PCR ran for roughly 6 to 12 cycles. TCRdb reanalysed the 5' RACE reads using MiXCR and keeps one entry per CDR3 protein. The repertoire includes 1,300,000 or so distinct CDR3 sequences, roughly 59% of them detected once, and approximately 7% sits in the top ten. Sequencing was performed on blood. Receptors were obtained from a man between 18 and 29 years old in good health.

The rearrangement joins TRBV6-2 or TRBV6-3 to TRBJ2-1, with TRBD2 matching over 8 bases. This CDR3 is built from 16 residues. Germline V lookup: CDR1 MNHEY, CDR2 SVGEGT. Trimming removed 5 bases from V and 3 bases from J; junction bases left unmatched: 9. As DNA, the CDR3 is TGTGCCAGCAGTCCCTGGACTAGCAGATTCTACAATGAGCAGTTCTTC. Its translation: CASSPWTSRFYNEQFF.

This clonotype showed up just a few times. The rearrangement joins TRBV20-1 to TRBJ2-3, with a weak D call TRBD2 (6 bases). The CDR3 has 15 residues. Germline V gene data show CDR1 as DFQATT and CDR2 as SNEGSKA (reference sequence). The V end was cut by 1 base, the J end by 0 bases, with 11 bases between. The CDR3 DNA sequence: TGCAGTGCTAGAGGCGGGGCGTCCAGCACAGATACGCAGTATTTT. Its protein product is CSARGGASSTDTQYF.

V and J are TRBV7-2 and TRBJ2-7, with 7 bases that match TRBD2. J was trimmed by 5 bases and V by 0 bases; bases with no gene match: 4. This CDR3 spans 14 amino acids. Germline V gives CDR1 SGHTA, CDR2 FQGNSA. This CDR3 reads CASSLAGGLDEQYF. CDR3 coding DNA: TGTGCCAGCAGCTTAGCGGGGGGGTTGGACGAGCAGTACTTC.

The CDR3 is CASTQGGTYGYTF. In DNA, the CDR3 is TGTGCCAGCACCCAGGGGGGGACCTATGGCTACACCTTC. The chain carries TRBV6-6 and TRBJ1-2, with TRBD1 matching 7 bases. There are 13 residues in the CDR3. Trimming removed 7 bases from V and 4 bases from J; junction bases left unmatched: 6. Germline V CDR1 and CDR2: MNHNY, SVGAGI (reference sequence).

The table lists this clonotype with a few counts. V gene TRBV7-2 combines with J gene TRBJ2-1; 11 bases are shared with TRBD2. The CDR3 totals 16 residues. Germline CDR1 is SGHTA and CDR2 is FQGNSA. After removal of 4 bases from V and 6 bases from J, the junction contained 8 bases not matched to a gene. The CDR3 DNA reads TGTGCCAGCAGCTCCTTTAGCGGGAGGGCCCTCAATGAGCAGTTCTTC. Its translation is CASSSFSGRALNEQFF.

V usage is TRBV29-1 and J usage is TRBJ2-7; tentative D call: TRBD2 (6 bases). The CDR3 is 11 amino acids. Germline CDR1 reads SQVTM; CDR2 reads ANQGSEA. V lost 6 bases and J 7 bases, leaving 13 bases between the germline ends. This chain's CDR3 is CSVQLGGEQYF. The CDR3 nucleotides read TGCAGCGTACAACTGGGGGGTGAGCAGTACTTC.

This clonotype was detected once. The rearrangement uses TRBV5-1 and TRBJ2-3, with a possible D match to TRBD2 (6 bases). There are 15 residues in the CDR3. Germline CDR1 SGHRS, CDR2 YFSETQ. The V gene lost 3 bases and the J gene lost 3 bases, with 14 bases spanning the gap. The CDR3 sequence is CASSSPEGRTDTQYF. DNA of the CDR3: TGCGCCAGCAGCTCCCCGGAGGGCCGGACAGATACGCAGTATTTT.

This clonotype was observed a handful of times. The V and J genes are TRBV29-1 and TRBJ1-1; 9 nucleotides match TRBD1. V trimming: 7 bases; J trimming: 4 bases; junction bases outside the gene matches: 7. Germline V gives CDR1 SQVTM, CDR2 ANQGSEA. This CDR3 region has 13 residues. The CDR3 coding sequence is TGCAGCGCCGGACTACAGGGGGCCACTGAAGCTTTCTTT. This codes for CSAGLQGATEAFF.

The chain couples TRBV28 to TRBJ2-7; unclear D gene. CDR1 and CDR2 (germline): MDHEN, SYDVKM. The germline V and J ends were trimmed by 7 bases and 0 bases, with 13 bases remaining between them. The CDR3 contains 14 residues. In nucleotides, the CDR3 is TGTGCCAGCACTTCTGGGCAGAACTCCTACGAGCAGTACTTC. This codes for CASTSGQNSYEQYF.

Only one count was recorded for this clonotype. V and J are TRBV7-8 and TRBJ1-1; TRBD1 might be the D (5 bases). Germline-derived CDR1 and CDR2 are SGHVS and FQNEAQ. This CDR3 has 14 residues. Trimming left V 7 bases short and J 1 base short, with 13 bases between. The CDR3 region is CASTPGHSNTEAFF. CDR3 bases: TGTGCCAGCACACCCGGACACTCGAACACTGAAGCTTTCTTT.

This clonotype was seen a single time. The J gene is TRBJ2-1, the V gene TRBV20-1; D not certain. There are 12 residues in the CDR3. With 0 bases removed from V and 10 bases from J, the gap between germline ends came to 10 bases. CDR1 DFQATT and CDR2 SNEGSKA come from the germline V gene (reference sequence). The CDR3 sequence is CSARDLRREQFF. CDR3 DNA: TGCAGTGCTAGAGATCTCCGGCGGGAGCAGTTCTTC.

The rearrangement links TRBV10-3 to TRBJ2-3, with TRBD2 matching 10 bases. CDR1 and CDR2 from the germline V gene are ENHRY and SYGVKD. J lost 4 bases, V lost 6 bases, and 7 bases had no gene match. The CDR3 extends over 15 amino acids. The CDR3: CAIRGTSEDADTQYF. Here the CDR3 DNA reads TGTGCCATCAGGGGGACTAGCGAAGACGCAGATACGCAGTATTTT.

This chain links TRBV2 with TRBJ2-4, with D possibly called TRBD1 or TRBD2 (6 bases each). The DNA end lines up better with TRBJ2-7; the J call may be wrong. There are 15 residues in the CDR3. Germline CDR1 and CDR2: SNHLY and FYNNEI. The CDR3 coding sequence is TGTGCCAGCAGTGAAACGCGGGACACTTATTACGAGCAGTACTTC. Amino acid sequence: CASSETRDTYYEQYF.

The chain recombines TRBV5-6 with TRBJ2-7; D might be TRBD1 (5 bases). Germline V gives CDR1 SGHDT, CDR2 YYEEEE. The CDR3 spans 15 residues. V was shortened by 2 bases and J by 3 bases, with 15 bases between the two germline ends. The CDR3 nucleotides are TGTGCCAGCAGCTTTGGTGTAGGGGCCTTCTACGAGCAGTACTTC. Translated, it gives CASSFGVGAFYEQYF.

The chain carries TRBV12-3 or TRBV12-4 and TRBJ2-1; D gene unclear. The germline V and J ends were trimmed by 4 bases and 7 bases, with 14 bases remaining between them. CDR3 length: 14 amino acids. The CDR3 DNA is TGTGCCAGCAGTTCCCCCTTACTTGGGAATGAGCAGTTCTTC. Encoded protein: CASSSPLLGNEQFF.

The chain couples TRBV7-8 to TRBJ2-3, with 7 positions matching TRBD1. Unmatched junction bases numbered 5, after V lost 4 bases and J lost 4 bases. The CDR3 has 14 amino acids. Germline V gene data show CDR1 as SGHVS and CDR2 as FQNEAQ. CDR3 protein: CASSSEQGSDTQYF. The CDR3 DNA sequence: TGTGCCAGCAGCTCGGAACAGGGGTCAGATACGCAGTATTTT.

J is TRBJ1-1 and V is TRBV28; a weak D match, TRBD1 (5 bases). Germline CDR1 MDHEN, CDR2 SYDVKM. The length of the CDR3 is 14 residues. V was trimmed by 3 bases and J by 11 bases, leaving 19 bases between them. CDR3 protein: CASSFPDRAFVAFF. CDR3 in DNA: TGTGCCAGCAGTTTCCCTGACAGAGCCTTTGTGGCTTTCTTT.

The rearrangement uses TRBV20-1 and TRBJ1-4, with D maybe TRBD1 (6 bases). This CDR3 is built from 15 residues. Germline V gene lookup returns CDR1 DFQATT and CDR2 SNEGSKA (reference sequence). Between the trimmed V and J ends, which lost 6 bases and 0 bases, there was a span of 14 bases. In nucleotides, the CDR3 is TGCAGTGCCCCCCCGGGGGCGACAACTAATGAAAAACTGTTTTTT. Protein: CSAPPGATTNEKLFF.